The 18 T cell receptor beta chains reported below all come from one sample, sequenced in a study of response to subunit inactivated influenza vaccine. TCRdb used MiXCR to reprocess the RT-PCR reads, holding one entry per CDR3 protein. This table holds roughly 650,000 distinct CDR3 sequences, less than 20% found once. Sequencing was performed on PBMCs from blood, taken 12 days after vaccination. These receptors were obtained from a man in his fifties or sixties who received an inactivated influenza vaccine.

The rearrangement links TRBV6-2 or TRBV6-3 to TRBJ2-1, with no clear D. Trimming stripped 6 bases from V and 9 bases from J, with 12 bases between. Germline lookup yields CDR1 MNHEY and CDR2 SVGEGT. The CDR3 has 12 residues. As DNA, the CDR3 is TGTGCCAGCAGCCCCGGTGTCGGTGAGCAGTTCTTC. As protein: CASSPGVGEQFF.

This CDR3 reads CASSVREIHTGELFF. The DNA of the CDR3 is TGTGCCAGCAGCGTCAGGGAGATTCACACCGGGGAGCTGTTTTTT. This chain links TRBV9 with TRBJ2-2; either TRBD1 or TRBD2 may fit D (5 bases each). Trimming took off 2 bases at V and 3 bases at J, with 11 bases between the two ends. There are 15 residues in the CDR3. CDR1 and CDR2 (germline): SGDLS, YYNGEE.

The rearrangement links TRBV28 to TRBJ1-5, with a weak D call TRBD1 (5 bases). This CDR3 region has 18 residues. Germline V gene sequence: CDR1 MDHEN, CDR2 SYDVKM. V was pared by 7 bases and J by 2 bases, with 24 bases between. The CDR3 loop reads CASTLGTVGTVRNQPQHF. The CDR3 nucleotides read TGTGCCAGCACCCTGGGGACTGTGGGGACGGTTCGCAATCAGCCCCAGCATTTT.

The rearrangement links TRBV6-1 to TRBJ1-4; D is unclear. The germline gives CDR1 MNHNS, CDR2 SASEGT. This CDR3 has 15 amino acids. The V end lost 7 bases, the J end lost 7 bases, and 19 bases lay between the germline ends. The CDR3 region has the DNA TGTGCCAGCAAGCCTGCGTTATCTTTGGGTGAAAAACTGTTTTTT. This codes for CASKPALSLGEKLFF.

In its sample, this clonotype was seen a few times. CDR3 residues: CSASNADTQYF. The CDR3 DNA is TGCAGTGCTAGCAACGCAGATACGCAGTATTTT. The chain links TRBV20-1 to TRBJ2-3; D call uncertain. Germline CDR1 DFQATT, CDR2 SNEGSKA (reference sequence). V dropped 3 bases and J dropped 4 bases, with 5 bases sitting between them. The CDR3 contains 11 residues.

V is TRBV5-1 and J is TRBJ2-1, with 8 positions matching TRBD1. From germline, CDR1 is SGHRS and CDR2 YFSETQ. The CDR3 is made up of 16 amino acids. Losses at the gene ends were 4 bases for V and 1 base for J; bases not matched to a gene: 7. This chain's CDR3 is CASSPDRGGSYNEQFF. The CDR3, as DNA: TGCGCCAGCAGCCCCGACAGGGGAGGTTCCTACAATGAGCAGTTCTTC.

This chain uses TRBV25-1 with TRBJ1-2; D is unclear. CDR3 length: 11 residues. Germline values: CDR1 MGHDK, CDR2 SYGVNS. The V and J ends lost 11 bases and 5 bases respectively, with 12 bases between them. As DNA, the CDR3 is TGTGCCGGGCAACTACTGTATGGCTACACCTTC. Translated: CAGQLLYGYTF.

The table lists this clonotype with a few counts. This chain uses TRBV25-1 with TRBJ1-2; D unresolved. V shed 2 bases and J shed 7 bases, with 8 bases lying between them. The CDR3 runs to 12 residues. Germline V gene lookup returns CDR1 MGHDK and CDR2 SYGVNS. Here the CDR3 DNA reads TGTGCCAGCAGTGAACCGAGGGCTGGCTACACCTTC. Encoded protein: CASSEPRAGYTF.

This chain uses TRBV5-1 with TRBJ2-1; D gene unclear. The CDR3 has 16 amino acids. V shed 0 bases and J shed 4 bases, with 14 bases lying between them. Germline CDR1 is SGHRS and CDR2 is YFSETQ. The CDR3 bases are TGCGCCAGCAGCTTGGAGGCACACGGGTTATACAATGAGCAGTTCTTC. As protein: CASSLEAHGLYNEQFF.

This clonotype has only a few counts. The chain employs TRBV11-2 and TRBJ1-1; a possible D gene is TRBD1 (5 bases). The CDR3 loop spans 15 amino acids. Germline CDR1 is SGHAT and CDR2 is FQNNGV. Trimming stripped 2 bases from V and 3 bases from J, with 13 bases between. CDR3 coding DNA: TGTGCCAGCAGCTTAACTCTTACAGGAGACACTGAAGCTTTCTTT. It encodes CASSLTLTGDTEAFF. Filled out from reference TRBV11-2 and TRBJ1-1, the complete variable domain reads EAGVAQSPRYKIIEKRQSVAFWCNPISGHATLYWYQQILGQGPKLLIQFQNNGVVDDSQLPKDRFSAERLKGVDSTLKIQPAKLEDSAVYLCASSLTLTGDTEAFFGQGTRLTVV.

This clonotype was seen only a few times. The chain recombines TRBV18 with TRBJ1-6, with TRBD1 identical over 9 bases. The ends lost 1 base at V and 8 bases at J; junction bases unmatched: 3. Germline V gene lookup returns CDR1 KGHSH and CDR2 LQKENI. The CDR3 is 15 residues long. The CDR3 region is CASSPRDRDYSPLHF. The CDR3, as DNA: TGTGCCAGCTCACCACGGGACAGGGATTATTCACCCCTCCACTTT. The full variable domain, its missing parts supplied by reference TRBV18 and TRBJ1-6, is NAGVMQNPRHLVRRRGQEARLRCSPMKGHSHVYWYRQLPEEGLKFMVYLQKENIIDESGMPKERFSAEFPKEGPSILRIQQVVRGDSAAYFCASSPRDRDYSPLHFGNGTRLTVT.

The CDR3 reads CASSPGGLATDTQYF. Written as DNA, the CDR3 is TGCGCCAGCAGCCCGGGAGGCCTAGCCACAGATACGCAGTATTTT. V is TRBV5-1 and J is TRBJ2-3, with 7 bases that match TRBD2. V shed 4 bases and J 2 bases; nucleotides not matched to a gene: 7. Germline V gene sequence: CDR1 SGHRS, CDR2 YFSETQ. The CDR3 sequence is 15 residues long.

The chain is built from TRBV7-2 and TRBJ2-2; D gene uncertain. This CDR3 region has 14 residues. V lost 2 bases and J lost 5, with 9 bases in between. Germline lookup yields CDR1 SGHTA and CDR2 FQGNSA. CDR3 in DNA: TGTGCCAGCAGCTTATATGGGTTTACCGGGGAGCTGTTTTTT. Amino acid sequence: CASSLYGFTGELFF.

This chain uses TRBV5-1 with TRBJ1-5; possible D gene TRBD1, 5 bases. V was cut by 0 bases and J by 7 bases, with 17 bases left in between. CDR3 length equals 16 residues. Germline V gene sequence: CDR1 SGHRS, CDR2 YFSETQ. The CDR3: CASSLGGDPRSQPQHF. DNA for the CDR3: TGCGCCAGCAGCTTGGGTGGGGACCCTAGGAGCCAGCCCCAGCATTTT.

This clonotype was seen only a few times. The V and J genes are TRBV5-4 and TRBJ2-5, with a possible D match to TRBD1 (5 bases). This CDR3 is built from 13 residues. V was trimmed by 2 bases and J by 4 bases, leaving 9 bases between them. Germline values: CDR1 SGHNT, CDR2 YYREEE (reference sequence). The CDR3 DNA follows: TGTGCCAGCAGCTTCCGCAGGGCAGAGACCCAGTACTTC. It specifies CASSFRRAETQYF.

The V and J genes are TRBV12-3 or TRBV12-4 and TRBJ2-3; no definite D call. The ends were cut back, 5 bases at V and 2 bases at J, with 14 bases in the middle. The CDR3 is 15 amino acids. CDR3 DNA sequence: TGTGCCAGCAGTCCAATGGGCGGAAACACAGATACGCAGTATTTT. Translating it yields CASSPMGGNTDTQYF.

This chain connects TRBV4-2 to TRBJ2-3, with 7 nucleotides matching TRBD1. V was pared by 5 bases and J by 0 bases, with 8 bases of the junction left unmatched. Germline-derived CDR1 and CDR2 are LGHNA and YNFKEQ. CDR3 length equals 16 residues. The CDR3 spells CASSARDSASTDTQYF. CDR3 in DNA: TGTGCCAGCAGCGCTCGGGACAGTGCTAGCACAGATACGCAGTATTTT.

In its sample, this clonotype was seen a few times. V gene TRBV15 combines with J gene TRBJ2-7; tentatively, D is TRBD1 (6 bases). V dropped 4 bases and J dropped 3 bases, with 13 bases sitting between them. The CDR3 is 14 amino acids. CDR1 LNHNV and CDR2 YYDKDF come from the germline V gene (reference sequence). In DNA, the CDR3 is TGTGCCACCAGCAAGACCAGGGGTCACTACGAGCAGTACTTC. Translated: CATSKTRGHYEQYF.